Listed below are T cell receptor beta chains from one sample, sequenced in a study of blood T cells in healthy people across ages. TCRdb redid the calling of the 5' RACE reads with MiXCR, one entry per CDR3 protein. The data contain about 1.4 million distinct CDR3 sequences, approximately 59% of them singletons. The sample comprised blood. These receptors came from a man younger than 30 in good health. CDR3s include the opening cysteine and the closing phenylalanine or tryptophan. The D gene is left open where the match is weak. Clone size appears in some rows only: once, few, many, or a class for an expanded clone.

V,J,size,D,CDR3,DNA
TRBV5-1,TRBJ2-7,-,TRBD1,CASSLAGTGVPYEQYF,TGCGCCAGCAGCTTGGCGGGGACAGGAGTCCCCTACGAGCAGTACTTC
TRBV6-6,TRBJ1-2,-,TRBD1,CASTGTGENYGYTF,TGTGCCAGCACTGGGACAGGGGAGAACTATGGCTACACCTTC
TRBV6-1,TRBJ2-5,few,-,CASSEYQDGTQYF,TGTGCCAGCAGTGAATACCAGGATGGGACCCAGTACTTC
TRBV6-6,TRBJ2-7,-,TRBD1,CASRNTRDRGSYEQYF,TGTGCCAGCAGAAACACCCGGGACAGGGGTTCCTACGAGCAGTACTTC
TRBV4-3,TRBJ2-2,-,-,CASSQDNGGPGELFF,TGCGCCAGCAGCCAAGATAATGGGGGGCCCGGGGAGCTGTTTTTT
TRBV4-2,TRBJ2-7,-,-,CASSQEPGGGTYEQYF,TGTGCCAGCAGCCAGGAACCGGGTGGGGGGACCTACGAGCAGTACTTC
TRBV7-9,TRBJ2-7,-,-,CASSFGRAGDNEQYF,TGTGCCAGCAGCTTCGGTCGAGCGGGCGACAACGAGCAGTACTTC
TRBV28,TRBJ2-1,once,TRBD1,CASGDRGPYNEQFF,TGTGCCAGCGGTGACAGGGGTCCCTACAATGAGCAGTTCTTC
TRBV6-5,TRBJ2-1,few,-,CASSYGGGANAEQFF,TGTGCCAGCAGTTACGGAGGGGGAGCCAACGCTGAGCAGTTCTTC
TRBV27,TRBJ1-1,-,-,CASSPRFSTEAFF,TGTGCCAGCAGCCCCCGGTTCAGCACTGAAGCTTTCTTT
TRBV12-3/TRBV12-4,TRBJ2-7,-,-,CASSLWREDEQYF,TGTGCCAGCAGTCTTTGGAGGGAAGACGAGCAGTACTTC
TRBV25-1,TRBJ1-1,few,-,CASSELDVNTEAFF,TGTGCCAGCAGTGAATTGGACGTAAACACTGAAGCTTTCTTT
TRBV6-2/TRBV6-3,TRBJ2-2,once,-,CASRRSGTGELFF,TGTGCCAGCAGACGCTCCGGTACCGGGGAGCTGTTTTTT
TRBV20-1,TRBJ2-7,-,-,CSATDTGYEQYF,TGCAGTGCGACCGACACAGGTTACGAGCAGTACTTC
TRBV20-1,TRBJ2-7,-,-,CSDREAPYEQYF,TGCAGTGATAGAGAGGCGCCCTACGAGCAGTACTTC
TRBV25-1,TRBJ2-3,-,TRBD2,CASSDFQAGGRADTQYF,TGTGCCAGCAGTGATTTTCAAGCGGGGGGCCGCGCAGATACGCAGTATTTT
TRBV27,TRBJ1-6,once,TRBD1,CASSSTGALYSPLHF,TGTGCCAGCAGTTCTACAGGGGCGTTATATTCACCCCTCCACTTT
TRBV27,TRBJ2-4,-,-,CATRTPVTNIQYF,TGTGCCACCCGCACCCCAGTAACAAACATTCAGTACTTC
TRBV6-5,TRBJ1-1,-,TRBD1,CASRLQGARTEAFF,TGTGCCAGCAGACTACAGGGGGCGCGTACTGAAGCTTTCTTT
TRBV6-1,TRBJ2-1,-,-,CASSEALRGNEQFF,TGTGCCAGCAGTGAAGCGCTTCGGGGGAATGAGCAGTTCTTC
TRBV4-2,TRBJ2-7,-,TRBD2,CASSQEEAGGFYEQYF,TGTGCCAGCAGCCAAGAGGAAGCGGGAGGGTTCTACGAGCAGTACTTC
TRBV10-3,TRBJ1-2,few,TRBD1,CAISPRGQALGGYTF,TGTGCCATCAGCCCCCGGGGACAGGCCCTCGGCGGCTACACCTTC
TRBV12-3/TRBV12-4,TRBJ1-6,-,TRBD1,CASQTRDRGSPLHF,TGTGCCAGCCAAACCCGGGACAGGGGTTCACCCCTCCACTTT
TRBV20-1,TRBJ2-1,-,-,CSANPGMFF,TGCAGTGCTAACCCCGGGATGTTCTTC